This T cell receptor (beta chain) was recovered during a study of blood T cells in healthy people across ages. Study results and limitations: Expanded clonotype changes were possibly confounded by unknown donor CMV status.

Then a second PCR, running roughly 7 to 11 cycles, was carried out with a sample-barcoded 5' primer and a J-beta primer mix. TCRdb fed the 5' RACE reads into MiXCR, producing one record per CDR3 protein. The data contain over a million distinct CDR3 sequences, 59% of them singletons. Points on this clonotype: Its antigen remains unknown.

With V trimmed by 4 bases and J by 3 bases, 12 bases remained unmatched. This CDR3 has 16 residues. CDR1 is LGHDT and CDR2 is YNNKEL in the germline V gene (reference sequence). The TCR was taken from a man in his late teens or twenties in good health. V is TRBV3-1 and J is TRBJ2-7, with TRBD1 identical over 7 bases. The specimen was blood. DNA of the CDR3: TGTGCCAGCAGCCTCTCCCCGGAAGGGGGCTTCTACGAGCAGTACTTC. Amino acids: CASSLSPEGGFYEQYF.